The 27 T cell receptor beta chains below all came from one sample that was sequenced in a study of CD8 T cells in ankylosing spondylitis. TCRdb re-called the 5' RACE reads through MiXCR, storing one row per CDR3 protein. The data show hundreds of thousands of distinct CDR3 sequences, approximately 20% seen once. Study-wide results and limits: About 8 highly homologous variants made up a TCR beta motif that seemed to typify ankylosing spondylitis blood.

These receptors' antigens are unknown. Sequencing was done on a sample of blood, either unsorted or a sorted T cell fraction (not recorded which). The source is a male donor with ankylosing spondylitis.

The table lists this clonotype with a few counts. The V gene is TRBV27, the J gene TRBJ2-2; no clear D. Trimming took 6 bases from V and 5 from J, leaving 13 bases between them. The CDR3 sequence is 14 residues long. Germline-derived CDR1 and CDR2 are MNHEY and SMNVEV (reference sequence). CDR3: CASSPGLLTGELFF. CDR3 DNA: TGTGCCAGCAGCCCCGGGCTTTTGACCGGGGAGCTGTTTTTT.

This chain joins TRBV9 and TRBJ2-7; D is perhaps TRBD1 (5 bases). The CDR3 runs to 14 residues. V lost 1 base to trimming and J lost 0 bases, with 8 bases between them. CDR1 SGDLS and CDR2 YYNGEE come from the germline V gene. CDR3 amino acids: CASSVFDSSYEQYF. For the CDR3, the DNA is TGTGCCAGCAGCGTATTTGACAGCTCCTACGAGCAGTACTTC.

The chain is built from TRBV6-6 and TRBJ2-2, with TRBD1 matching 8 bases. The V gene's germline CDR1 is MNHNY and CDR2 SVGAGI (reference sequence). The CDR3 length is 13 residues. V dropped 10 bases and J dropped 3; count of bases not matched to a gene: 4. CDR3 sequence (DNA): TGTGCCACGGGGACAGGCTACACCGGGGAGCTGTTTTTT. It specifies CATGTGYTGELFF.

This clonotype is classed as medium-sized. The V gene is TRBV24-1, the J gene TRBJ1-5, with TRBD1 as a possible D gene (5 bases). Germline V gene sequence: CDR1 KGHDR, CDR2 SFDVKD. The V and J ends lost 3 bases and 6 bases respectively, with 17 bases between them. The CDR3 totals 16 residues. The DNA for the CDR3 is TGTGCCACCAGTGATGGAGACAGAGATGGCTTTCAGCCCCAGCATTTT. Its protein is CATSDGDRDGFQPQHF.

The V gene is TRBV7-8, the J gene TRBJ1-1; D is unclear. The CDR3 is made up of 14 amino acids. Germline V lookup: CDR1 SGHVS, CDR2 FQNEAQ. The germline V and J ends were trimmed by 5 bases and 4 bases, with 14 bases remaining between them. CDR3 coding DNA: TGTGCCAGCAGCCCACGGCCAGATCTCACTGAAGCTTTCTTT. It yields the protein CASSPRPDLTEAFF.

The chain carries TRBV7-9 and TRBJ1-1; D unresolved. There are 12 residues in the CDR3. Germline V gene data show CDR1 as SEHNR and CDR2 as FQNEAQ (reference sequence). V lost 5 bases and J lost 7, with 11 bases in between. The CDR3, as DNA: TGTGCCAGCAGCCTAGGACGAAATGAAGCTTTCTTT. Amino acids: CASSLGRNEAFF.

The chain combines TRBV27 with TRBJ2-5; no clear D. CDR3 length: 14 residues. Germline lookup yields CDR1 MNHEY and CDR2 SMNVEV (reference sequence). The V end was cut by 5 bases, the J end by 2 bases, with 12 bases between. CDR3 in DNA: TGTGCCAGCAGTCTCGGCATCCGTCAAGAGACCCAGTACTTC. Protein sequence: CASSLGIRQETQYF.

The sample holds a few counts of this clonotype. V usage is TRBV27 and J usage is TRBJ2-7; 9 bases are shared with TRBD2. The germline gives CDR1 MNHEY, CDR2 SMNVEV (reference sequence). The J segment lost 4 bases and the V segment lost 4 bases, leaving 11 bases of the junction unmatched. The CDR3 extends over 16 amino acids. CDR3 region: CASSSLAGLKLYEQYF. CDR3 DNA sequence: TGTGCCAGCAGTTCCCTAGCGGGACTGAAGTTATACGAGCAGTACTTC.

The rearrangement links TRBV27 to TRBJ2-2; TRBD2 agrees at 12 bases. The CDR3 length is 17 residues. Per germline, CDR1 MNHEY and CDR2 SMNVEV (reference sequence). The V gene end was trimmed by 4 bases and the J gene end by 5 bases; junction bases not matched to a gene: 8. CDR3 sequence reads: CASSSLLAGGHTGELFF. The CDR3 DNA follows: TGTGCCAGCAGTTCGCTCCTAGCGGGGGGGCATACCGGGGAGCTGTTTTTT.

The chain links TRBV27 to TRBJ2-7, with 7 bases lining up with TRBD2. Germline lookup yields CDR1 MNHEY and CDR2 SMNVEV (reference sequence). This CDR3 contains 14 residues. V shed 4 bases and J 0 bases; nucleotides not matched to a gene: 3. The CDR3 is CASSWGGSSYEQYF. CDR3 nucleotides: TGTGCCAGCAGTTGGGGGGGGAGCTCCTACGAGCAGTACTTC.

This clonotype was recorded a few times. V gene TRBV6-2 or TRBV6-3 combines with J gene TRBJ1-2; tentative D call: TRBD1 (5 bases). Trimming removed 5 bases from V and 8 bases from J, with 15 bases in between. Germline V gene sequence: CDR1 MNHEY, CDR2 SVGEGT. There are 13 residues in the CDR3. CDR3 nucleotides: TGTGCCAGCAGTCCCCCCGAGGGGTCGGGCTACACCTTC. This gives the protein CASSPPEGSGYTF.

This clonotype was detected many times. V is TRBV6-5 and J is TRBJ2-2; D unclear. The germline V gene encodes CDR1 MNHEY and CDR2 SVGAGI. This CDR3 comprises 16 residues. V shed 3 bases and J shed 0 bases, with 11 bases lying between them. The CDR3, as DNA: TGTGCCAGCAGTTATTATGACCCGACGAACACCGGGGAGCTGTTTTTT. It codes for CASSYYDPTNTGELFF.

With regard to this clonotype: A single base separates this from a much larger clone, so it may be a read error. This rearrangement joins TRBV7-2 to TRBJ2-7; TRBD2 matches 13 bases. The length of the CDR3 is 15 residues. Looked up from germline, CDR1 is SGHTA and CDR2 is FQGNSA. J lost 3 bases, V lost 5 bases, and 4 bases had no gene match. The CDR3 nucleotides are TGTGCCAGCAGCGCCGGGACTAGCGGGATCTACGAGCAGTACTTC. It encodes CASSAGTSGIYEQYF. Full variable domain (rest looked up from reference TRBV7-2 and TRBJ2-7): GAGVSQSPSNKVTEKGKDVELRCDPISGHTALYWYRQSLGQGLEFLIYFQGNSAPDKSGLPSDRFSAERTGGSVSTLTIQRTQQEDSAVYLCASSAGTSGIYEQYFGPGTRLTVT.

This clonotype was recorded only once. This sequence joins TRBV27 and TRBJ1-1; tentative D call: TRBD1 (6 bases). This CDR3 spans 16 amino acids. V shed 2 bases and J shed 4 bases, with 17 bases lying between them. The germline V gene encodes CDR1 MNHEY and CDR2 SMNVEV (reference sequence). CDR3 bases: TGTGCCAGCAGTTTAATGCGCGGGGGACATGGCACTGAAGCTTTCTTT. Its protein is CASSLMRGGHGTEAFF.

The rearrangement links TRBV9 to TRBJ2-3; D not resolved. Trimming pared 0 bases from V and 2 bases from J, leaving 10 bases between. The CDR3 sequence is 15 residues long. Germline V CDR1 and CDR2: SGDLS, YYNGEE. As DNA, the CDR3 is TGTGCCAGCAGCGTAGGTCTCGAGGTCACAGATACGCAGTATTTT. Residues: CASSVGLEVTDTQYF.

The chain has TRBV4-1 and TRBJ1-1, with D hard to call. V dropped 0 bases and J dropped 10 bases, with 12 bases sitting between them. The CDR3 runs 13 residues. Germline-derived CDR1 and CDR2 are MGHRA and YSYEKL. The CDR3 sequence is CASSQDHRGRAFF. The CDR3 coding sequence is TGCGCCAGCAGCCAAGACCACAGAGGGAGAGCTTTCTTT.

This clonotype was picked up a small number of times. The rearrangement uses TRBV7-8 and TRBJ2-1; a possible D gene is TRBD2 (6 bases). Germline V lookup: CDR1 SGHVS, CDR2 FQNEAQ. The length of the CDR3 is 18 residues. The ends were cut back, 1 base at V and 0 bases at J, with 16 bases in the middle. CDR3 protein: CASSLGASEGTSYNEQFF. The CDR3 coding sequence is TGTGCCAGCAGCTTAGGCGCATCGGAGGGGACCTCCTACAATGAGCAGTTCTTC.

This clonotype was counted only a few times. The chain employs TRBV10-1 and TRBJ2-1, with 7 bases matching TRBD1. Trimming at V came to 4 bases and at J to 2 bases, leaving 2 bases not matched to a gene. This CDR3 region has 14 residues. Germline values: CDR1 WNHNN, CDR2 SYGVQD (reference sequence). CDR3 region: CASSAQGTYNEQFF. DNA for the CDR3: TGCGCCAGCAGTGCACAGGGGACCTACAATGAGCAGTTCTTC.

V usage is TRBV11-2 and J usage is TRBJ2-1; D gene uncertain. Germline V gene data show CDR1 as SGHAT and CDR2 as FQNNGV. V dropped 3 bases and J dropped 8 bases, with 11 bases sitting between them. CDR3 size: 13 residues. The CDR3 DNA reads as TGTGCCAGCAGCTTGGCGTGGTTGGATGAGCAGTTCTTC. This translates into CASSLAWLDEQFF.

The CDR3 coding sequence is TGTGCCATCAGCCCACCAAATCTCTATGGCTACACCTTC. Translation gives CAISPPNLYGYTF. The gene calls are TRBV10-3 and TRBJ1-2; D unclear. The germline gives CDR1 ENHRY, CDR2 SYGVKD. Trimming took off 6 bases at V and 4 bases at J, with 12 bases between the two ends. This CDR3 has 13 amino acids.

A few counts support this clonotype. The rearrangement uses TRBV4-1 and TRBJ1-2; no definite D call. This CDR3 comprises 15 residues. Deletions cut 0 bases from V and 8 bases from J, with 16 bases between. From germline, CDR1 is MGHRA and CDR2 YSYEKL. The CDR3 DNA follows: TGCGCCAGCAGCCAAGACGACCTCCGGCTCCTCGGCTACACCTTC. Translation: CASSQDDLRLLGYTF.

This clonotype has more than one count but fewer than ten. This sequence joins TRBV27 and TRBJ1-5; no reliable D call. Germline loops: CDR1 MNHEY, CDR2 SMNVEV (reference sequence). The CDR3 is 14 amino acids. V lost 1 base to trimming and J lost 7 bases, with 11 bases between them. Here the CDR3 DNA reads TGTGCCAGCAGTTTATTCGAGTTAGGACAGCCCCAGCATTTT. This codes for CASSLFELGQPQHF.

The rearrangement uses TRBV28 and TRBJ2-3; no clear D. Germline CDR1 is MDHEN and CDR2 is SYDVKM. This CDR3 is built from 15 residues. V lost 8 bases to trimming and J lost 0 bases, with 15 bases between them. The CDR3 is CASLPLGGSTDTQYF. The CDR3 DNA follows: TGTGCCAGCCTCCCCCTGGGTGGGAGCACAGATACGCAGTATTTT. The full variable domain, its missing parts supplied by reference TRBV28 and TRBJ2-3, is DVKVTQSSRYLVKRTGEKVFLECVQDMDHENMFWYRQDPGLGLRLIYFSYDVKMKEKGDIPEGYSVSREKKERFSLILESASTNQTSMYLCASLPLGGSTDTQYFGPGTRLTVL.

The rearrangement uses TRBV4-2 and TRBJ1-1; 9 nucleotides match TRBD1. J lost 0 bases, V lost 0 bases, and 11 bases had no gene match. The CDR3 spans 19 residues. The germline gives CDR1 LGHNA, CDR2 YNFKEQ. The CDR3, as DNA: TGTGCCAGCAGCCAAGAGTTCCCGGGACAGGGACCTTTGAACACTGAAGCTTTCTTT. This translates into CASSQEFPGQGPLNTEAFF.

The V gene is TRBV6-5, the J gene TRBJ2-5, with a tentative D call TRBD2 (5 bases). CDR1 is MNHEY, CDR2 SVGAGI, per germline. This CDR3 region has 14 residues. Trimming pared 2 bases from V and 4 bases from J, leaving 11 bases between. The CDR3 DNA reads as TGTGCCAGCAGTTACGAGGGAGACATAGAGACCCAGTACTTC. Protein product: CASSYEGDIETQYF.

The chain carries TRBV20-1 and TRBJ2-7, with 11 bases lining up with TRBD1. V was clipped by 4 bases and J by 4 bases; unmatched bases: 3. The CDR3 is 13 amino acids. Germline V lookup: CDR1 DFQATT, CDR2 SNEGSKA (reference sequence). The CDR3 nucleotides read TGCAGTGCTACCGGGACAGGGGGTTACGAGCAGTACTTC. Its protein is CSATGTGGYEQYF.

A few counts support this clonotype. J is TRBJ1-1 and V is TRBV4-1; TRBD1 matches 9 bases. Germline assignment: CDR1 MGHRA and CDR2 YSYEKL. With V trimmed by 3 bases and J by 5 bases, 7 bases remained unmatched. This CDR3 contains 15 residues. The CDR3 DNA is TGCGCCAGCAGCCAGGGGACAGGGAGGGATACTGAAGCTTTCTTT. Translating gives CASSQGTGRDTEAFF.